This T cell receptor beta chain was documented in a study of T cells in women clearing cervical HPV infection. About the study: Women with histologically confirmed HPV16-related CIN3 or worse, 2 with invasive cancer, served as cases. Controls' single incident HPV16 infection cleared within 12 months without precancer. Case blood was drawn when the lesion was first found; control blood after infection became undetectable.

Clones were sequenced by immunoSEQ multiplex PCR, and TCRdb holds only the in-frame ones, with some missing. The sample's table shows about 30,000 clones. From germline, CDR1 is MNHNS and CDR2 SASEGT. The CDR3 is made up of 15 amino acids. In regard to this clone: Its antigen is currently unknown. The read terminates 3 residues ahead of where the CDR3 ends, so the germline J gene completes it.

The study's findings and limits: Combining TCR richness with V gene abundances gave roughly 0.84 AUC.

The sequencing input was blood buffy coat. The gene calls are TRBV6-1 and TRBJ2-2, with 8 bases matching TRBD2. The clonotype was recovered from a woman aged 18-69 years with a cervical HPV16 infection that either progressed to CIN3+ or cleared (not recorded which). CDR3 in amino acids: CASSAVATGLEELFF. The DNA read from the CDR3 is TGTGCCAGCAGTGCCGTGGCTACGGGACTAGAAGAG.